This is a list of T cell receptor beta chains from one sample in a study of Ad26.COV2.S vaccination and SARS-CoV-2 variants. Here immunoSEQ multiplex PCR was the method, and the copy in TCRdb shows in-frame clones only, minus some. The sample contains 300,000 to 350,000 clones, more than 85% of which appear only once. The input for sequencing was peripheral blood, taken in a trial of Ad26.COV2.S vaccine versus placebo. These receptors all stem from a person between 18 and 65 years old who received the Ad26.COV2.S COVID-19 vaccine or a placebo. CDR3s include the opening cysteine and the closing phenylalanine or tryptophan. For some rows the clone size is stated as once, few or many, or as a class when expanded; others skip it.

size: .
V: TRBV19
CDR3: CASSIGPAPDTQYF

size: .
V: TRBV2
CDR3: CASSRQGPRSTNEKLFF

size: .
V: TRBV27
CDR3: CASSSARDYKNIQYF

size: .
V: TRBV29-1
CDR3: CSVNVRVEAFF

size: .
V: TRBV19
CDR3: CASSPQGSSTDTQYF

size: .
V: TRBV19
CDR3: CASTPTAMNTEAFF

size: once
V: TRBV4-1
CDR3: CASSQISRGRVAGELFF

size: .
V: TRBV29-1
CDR3: CSVEPGQGPEQYF

size: once
V: TRBV28
CDR3: CASSPGATSNEKLFF

size: .
V: TRBV12-5
CDR3: CASGLAPGTDNEQFF

size: .
V: TRBV19
CDR3: CASSISRESTDTQYF

size: .
V: TRBV21-1
CDR3: CASSKARQYSNQPQHF

size: .
V: TRBV28
CDR3: CASIGANYGYTF

size: .
V: TRBV6-6
CDR3: CASSYGTGGRSTEAFF

size: once
V: TRBV9
CDR3: CASSPSDRGFGELFF

size: .
V: TRBV27
CDR3: CASSFAGNQETQYF

size: .
V: TRBV7-2
CDR3: CASSGGGLAGPGELFF

size: .
V: TRBV3-1/TRBV3-2
CDR3: CASSQEVAGGPETQYF

size: .
V: TRBV3-1/TRBV3-2
CDR3: CASSQGGSPPLHF

size: .
V: TRBV29-1
CDR3: CSVESPDGLTDTQYF

size: .
V: TRBV6-1
CDR3: CASSEVRVAETQYF

size: few
V: TRBV5-8
CDR3: CASSWTGGLNTEAFF

size: once
V: TRBV25-1
CDR3: CASGTGLYEQYF

size: .
V: TRBV29-1
CDR3: CSVWFRGYTF

size: .
V: TRBV2
CDR3: CASSWGTGRSTDTQYF

size: .
V: TRBV5-1
CDR3: CASSLRAGGSDTGELFF

size: .
V: TRBV10-1
CDR3: CAPSAEPGGSSPLHF

size: .
V: TRBV24-1
CDR3: CATKGIYNEQFF

size: few
V: TRBV5-4
CDR3: CASSLMSVNTEAFF

size: .
V: TRBV5-4
CDR3: CASSLMDTWTTDTQYF

size: once
V: TRBV27
CDR3: CASRGGRYSGANVLTF

size: .
V: TRBV20-1
CDR3: CSASSNTEAFF

size: .
V: TRBV15
CDR3: CATSRGRETEAFF

size: .
V: TRBV12-3/TRBV12-4
CDR3: CASSPDIQETQYF

size: .
V: TRBV6-5
CDR3: CASSPRVNTEAFF

size: .
V: TRBV5-4
CDR3: CASSPGPSGSGYTF

size: .
V: TRBV3-1/TRBV3-2
CDR3: CASSQDGDEQFF

size: .
V: TRBV18
CDR3: CASSQGQNEKLFF

size: .
V: TRBV2
CDR3: CATSEGGNEQFF